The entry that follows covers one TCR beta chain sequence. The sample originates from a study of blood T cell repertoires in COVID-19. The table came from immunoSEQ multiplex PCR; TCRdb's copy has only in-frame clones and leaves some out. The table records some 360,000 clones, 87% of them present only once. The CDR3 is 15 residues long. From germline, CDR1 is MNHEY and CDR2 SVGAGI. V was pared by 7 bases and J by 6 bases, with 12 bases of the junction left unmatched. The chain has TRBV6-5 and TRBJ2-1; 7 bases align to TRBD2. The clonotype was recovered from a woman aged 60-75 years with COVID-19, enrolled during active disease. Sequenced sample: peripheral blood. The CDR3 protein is CASTRGGGWANEQFF. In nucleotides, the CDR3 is TGTGCCAGCACACGCGGCGGGGGTTGGGCCAATGAGCAGTTCTTC.